This T cell receptor (beta chain) was found in a study of blood T cell repertoires in COVID-19 (dated by TCRdb to the early 2020s). Context from the whole study: Samples from collaborators originated in the United States, Italy and Spain and spanned both the acute and convalescent phases of COVID-19. The dataset comprised deeply sampled blood TCRbeta repertoires from subjects exposed to, actively infected with, or recovered from COVID-19. The prospective study material was composed of cDNA or gDNA derived from T cells, B-cell-depleted T cells, or PBMCs. The samples were drawn from the first 160 participants of the ongoing ImmuneRACE study and from 950 to 1,500 subjects provided by 6 global collaborators. Where available, HLA class I and class II types were taken from metadata supplied by the sample provider and were not determined by assay-based typing. Sample metadata almost always included a de-identified subject ID, COVID-19 status, age in years and sex. A freely available public database, intended as a resource for researchers studying the immune response to SARS-CoV-2, is where the repertoires were released.

Concerning this clone itself: Its antigen is currently not known. No much larger clone is present one base from it, and per-base qualities are unavailable.

The collaborating institutions used their own protocols to collect whole blood in K2EDTA tubes. For TCRbeta analysis, collaborators shipped samples as frozen whole blood, isolated PBMCs, or DNA extracted from either of those sample types. TCRbeta CDR3 regions were amplified from genomic DNA by means of the immunoSEQ Assay, a bias-controlled multiplex PCR. The authors' analysis ran thus. Within the assay, amplification of reference gene primers was used to estimate how many nucleated cells each sample contained. Sequence reads were collapsed and filtered to measure the absolute abundance of every unique TCRbeta CDR3 rearrangement. Productive Simpson clonality was computed per sample as the square root of Simpson's diversity index over productive rearrangements. Sourced from immuneACCESS, this table was stored by TCRdb with only in-frame sequences that have V and J called. A share of the clones is absent; for the studies checked, an unresolved V gene accounts for under half, and the remainder has no known explanation. The DNA was the basis for D and trimming; V, J and clone size are from that table. The sample contains around 230,000 clones, 82% of them found a single time. Clones ranked in the top ten supply under 15% of the sample.

Paper-wide results and their limitations: How much clinical and demographic metadata was included differed by source and by participant, and the metadata was provided uncurated.

V is trimmed back by 7 bases and J by 7 bases, and the junction contains 7 bases that no gene match accounts for. Including cysteine and phenylalanine, the CDR3 has 15 amino acids. CDR3 DNA only is kept here, 45 bases in frame from base 1. Per the germline V gene, SNHLY is the CDR1 and FYNNEI is the CDR2. Sequenced material: peripheral blood. The clonotype was recovered from a woman aged 55-70 years with active or convalescent COVID-19. The V gene is TRBV2 and the J gene is TRBJ1-6; a stretch of 10 junction bases matches TRBD1. The nucleotide sequence is TGTGCCAGCATGAACCGGGACAGGGGAAATTCACCCCTCCACTTT. It translates as CASMNRDRGNSPLHF.